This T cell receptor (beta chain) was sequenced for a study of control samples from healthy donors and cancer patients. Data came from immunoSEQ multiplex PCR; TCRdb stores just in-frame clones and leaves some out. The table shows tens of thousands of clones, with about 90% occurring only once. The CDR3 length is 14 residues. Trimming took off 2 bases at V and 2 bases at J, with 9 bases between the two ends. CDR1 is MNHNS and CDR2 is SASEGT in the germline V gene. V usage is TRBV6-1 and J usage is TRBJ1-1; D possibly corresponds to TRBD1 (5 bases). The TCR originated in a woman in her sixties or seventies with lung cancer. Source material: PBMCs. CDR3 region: CASSEYGANTEAFF. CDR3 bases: TGTGCCAGCAGTGAATACGGGGCCAACACTGAAGCTTTCTTT.